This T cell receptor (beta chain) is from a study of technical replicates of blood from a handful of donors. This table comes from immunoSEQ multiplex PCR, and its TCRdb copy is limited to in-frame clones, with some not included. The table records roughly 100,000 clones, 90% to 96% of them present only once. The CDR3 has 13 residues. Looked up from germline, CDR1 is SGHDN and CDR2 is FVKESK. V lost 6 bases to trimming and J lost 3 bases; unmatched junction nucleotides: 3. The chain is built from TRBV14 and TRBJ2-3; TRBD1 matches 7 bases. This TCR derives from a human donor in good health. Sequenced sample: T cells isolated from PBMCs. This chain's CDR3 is CASSLTGTDTQYF. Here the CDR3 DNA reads TGTGCCAGCAGTCTGACAGGGACAGATACGCAGTATTTT.